These 30 T cell receptor beta chains came from one sample sequenced in a study of early T cells in non-severe SARS-CoV-2 infection. MiXCR, applied by TCRdb to the 5' RACE reads, yields one record per CDR3 protein. The data show some 82,000 distinct CDR3 sequences, 9% to 14% seen once. The sequencing input was whole blood. Every receptor here comes from an adult who was a healthcare worker with PCR-confirmed SARS-CoV-2 infection or an uninfected control (not recorded which).

This clonotype appeared a few times. J is TRBJ1-6 and V is TRBV27; D is unresolved. CDR3 length equals 14 residues. Germline CDR1 reads MNHEY; CDR2 reads SMNVEV (reference sequence). With 7 bases removed from V and 0 bases from J, the gap between germline ends came to 7 bases. In DNA form, the CDR3 reads TGTGCCAGCACCCCTCTCTCCTATAATTCACCCCTCCACTTT. It codes for CASTPLSYNSPLHF.

This clonotype was picked up a small number of times. The rearrangement uses TRBV5-1 and TRBJ1-2; 7 nucleotides match TRBD1. This CDR3 comprises 15 residues. Germline V gene lookup returns CDR1 SGHRS and CDR2 YFSETQ. Losses at the gene ends were 4 bases for V and 4 bases for J; bases not matched to a gene: 10. CDR3 loop: CASSPGQVGGYGYTF. CDR3 in DNA: TGCGCCAGCAGCCCCGGACAGGTTGGCGGCTATGGCTACACCTTC.

This clonotype has at least ten counts. The gene calls are TRBV6-5 and TRBJ2-1; no reliable D call. Germline V gene lookup returns CDR1 MNHEY and CDR2 SVGAGI. V gave up 2 bases and J gave up 0 bases, with 8 bases separating them. This CDR3 is built from 15 residues. CDR3 region: CASSYSQSSYNEQFF. As DNA, the CDR3 is TGTGCCAGCAGTTACAGCCAGAGCTCCTACAATGAGCAGTTCTTC.

J is TRBJ1-4 and V is TRBV29-1; possible D gene TRBD1, 5 bases. CDR3 length: 12 residues. CDR1 is SQVTM and CDR2 is ANQGSEA in the germline V gene. V was pared by 5 bases and J by 8 bases, with 12 bases between. CDR3 in amino acids: CSVYTGSEKLFF. The CDR3 coding sequence is TGCAGCGTTTACACAGGTTCCGAAAAACTGTTTTTT.

In this sample, this clonotype turned up many times. The V gene is TRBV7-9, the J gene TRBJ2-3; the D is unclear. Germline CDR1 SEHNR, CDR2 FQNEAQ (reference sequence). V lost 6 bases to trimming and J lost 5 bases, with 9 bases between them. The CDR3 has 12 amino acids. Written as DNA, the CDR3 is TGTGCCAGCAGACACTCCGAAGATACGCAGTATTTT. Its translation is CASRHSEDTQYF. The variable domain in full, completed from reference TRBV7-9 and TRBJ2-3, reads DTGVSQNPRHKITKRGQNVTFRCDPISEHNRLYWYRQTLGQGPEFLTYFQNEAQLEKSRLLSDRFSAERPKGSFSTLEIQRTEQGDSAMYLCASRHSEDTQYFGPGTRLTVL.

This clonotype showed up just a few times. The chain carries TRBV20-1 and TRBJ2-7; D is tentatively TRBD1 or TRBD2 (5 bases each). Germline V gives CDR1 DFQATT, CDR2 SNEGSKA (reference sequence). The CDR3 runs 15 residues. Trimming cost V 0 bases and J 3 bases, with 15 bases left between them. DNA of the CDR3: TGCAGTGCTAGAGATACAGGCTCGGGGAGCTACGAGCAGTACTTC. As protein: CSARDTGSGSYEQYF.

In this sample, this clonotype turned up many times. The rearrangement links TRBV3-1 to TRBJ2-5, with D perhaps matching TRBD1 or TRBD2 (5 bases each). The CDR3 consists of 14 residues. The V and J ends lost 4 bases and 2 bases respectively, with 11 bases between them. Germline V gene sequence: CDR1 LGHDT, CDR2 YNNKEL (reference sequence). DNA for the CDR3: TGTGCCAGCAGCCCTGGGGGAAAGCAAGAGACCCAGTACTTC. Its protein is CASSPGGKQETQYF.

This clonotype was seen ten or more times. CDR3 nucleotides: TGCGCCAGCAGCCCCAGGGGAGGGTCATTCACTGAAGCTTTCTTT. As protein: CASSPRGGSFTEAFF. The J gene is TRBJ1-1, the V gene TRBV5-1, with a possible D match to TRBD1 (6 bases). CDR1 is SGHRS and CDR2 is YFSETQ in the germline V gene. The V and J ends lost 4 bases and 4 bases respectively, with 17 bases between them. This CDR3 has 15 residues.

The sample holds a few counts of this clonotype. This rearrangement joins TRBV28 to TRBJ2-5; D is perhaps TRBD2 (7 bases). Germline lookup yields CDR1 MDHEN and CDR2 SYDVKM. V was trimmed by 4 bases and J by 7 bases, leaving 19 bases between them. The CDR3 sequence is 15 residues long. The CDR3 sequence: CASSSTGGQGWTQYF. Written as DNA, the CDR3 is TGTGCCAGCAGTTCAACGGGGGGCCAAGGATGGACCCAGTACTTC.

This clonotype was seen many times. This chain joins TRBV28 and TRBJ2-7, with D unclear. V lost 5 bases, J lost 2 bases, and 7 bases lay in between. Germline V gene sequence: CDR1 MDHEN, CDR2 SYDVKM. CDR3 length equals 12 residues. The CDR3 spells CASSLNPYEQYF. The CDR3 nucleotides are TGTGCCAGCAGTCTTAACCCCTACGAGCAGTACTTC.

CDR3 sequence (DNA): TGTGCCAGCAGCTTAGCGCCCCCCCATCCCTCCTACGAGCAGTACTTC. Its translation is CASSLAPPHPSYEQYF. This rearrangement joins TRBV7-8 to TRBJ2-7; D is unclear. Germline CDR1 reads SGHVS; CDR2 reads FQNEAQ. This CDR3 region has 16 residues. Trimming stripped 0 bases from V and 0 bases from J, with 12 bases between. The full variable domain, with the rest looked up from reference TRBV7-8 and TRBJ2-7, is GAGVSQSPRYKVAKRGQDVALRCDPISGHVSLFWYQQALGQGPEFLTYFQNEAQLDKSGLPSDRFFAERPEGSVSTLKIQRTQQEDSAVYLCASSLAPPHPSYEQYFGPGTRLTVT.

This clonotype occurred many times. The chain couples TRBV7-2 to TRBJ2-1, with TRBD1 matching 7 bases. V trimming: 1 base; J trimming: 10 bases; junction bases outside the gene matches: 13. The CDR3 length is 16 residues. Germline CDR1 reads SGHTA; CDR2 reads FQGNSA. CDR3 DNA: TGTGCCAGCAGCTTAGGTAGGGGGCGAAGGGGGCCCGAGCAGTTCTTC. This sequence encodes CASSLGRGRRGPEQFF.

This clonotype has only a few counts. This chain connects TRBV28 to TRBJ1-1; maybe TRBD1 (5 bases). Germline-derived CDR1 and CDR2 are MDHEN and SYDVKM. Trimming removed 8 bases at V and 0 bases at J, with 13 bases between. This CDR3 is 14 amino acids long. As DNA, the CDR3 is TGTGCCAGCGGATCCGGGACGGTGAACACTGAAGCTTTCTTT. This translates into CASGSGTVNTEAFF.

J is TRBJ2-5 and V is TRBV11-2; 13 bases fit TRBD2. Looked up from germline, CDR1 is SGHAT and CDR2 is FQNNGV. The CDR3 spans 15 residues. Germline trimming cut 4 bases from V and 3 bases from J; bases unmatched to any gene: 2. The CDR3 spells CASSYGTSGKETQYF. CDR3 DNA sequence: TGTGCCAGCAGCTACGGGACTAGCGGGAAAGAGACCCAGTACTTC.

This clonotype appeared many times. This chain links TRBV5-1 with TRBJ2-2; TRBD2 might be the D (6 bases). The CDR3 extends over 15 amino acids. Per the germline V gene, CDR1 is SGHRS and CDR2 is YFSETQ. V was cut by 4 bases and J by 8 bases, with 18 bases left in between. The CDR3 DNA sequence: TGCGCCAGCAGCCCGGCGGGACTTACTGGTGGGGAGCTGTTTTTT. Its translation is CASSPAGLTGGELFF. Combining the CDR3 with reference TRBV5-1 and TRBJ2-2 gives the whole variable domain KAGVTQTPRYLIKTRGQQVTLSCSPISGHRSVSWYQQTPGQGLQFLFEYFSETQRNKGNFPGRFSGRQFSNSRSEMNVSTLELGDSALYLCASSPAGLTGGELFFGEGSRLTVL.

The CDR3, as DNA: TGTGCCAGCAGCCCCGACGGGAAGAACACCGGGGAGCTGTTTTTT. This encodes CASSPDGKNTGELFF. The chain couples TRBV7-9 to TRBJ2-2; TRBD2 is a possible D gene (5 bases). The V end was cut by 5 bases, the J end by 1 base, with 11 bases between. The CDR3 extends over 15 amino acids. Germline V gives CDR1 SEHNR, CDR2 FQNEAQ (reference sequence).

This clonotype was picked up a small number of times. The gene calls are TRBV19 and TRBJ2-1, with 16 bases aligning to TRBD2. CDR1 LNHDA and CDR2 SQIVND come from the germline V gene (reference sequence). The CDR3 is 17 amino acids. V was clipped by 6 bases and J by 7 bases; unmatched bases: 9. CDR3 in DNA: TGTGCCAGTAGGGTCCCGGGACTAGCGGGGGGGCGGAATGAGCAGTTCTTC. Its protein is CASRVPGLAGGRNEQFF.

This clonotype showed up just a few times. V usage is TRBV2 and J usage is TRBJ1-1; no firm D call. V lost 7 bases and J 8 bases, leaving 20 bases between the germline ends. Germline V gene lookup returns CDR1 SNHLY and CDR2 FYNNEI. The CDR3 runs to 14 residues. The CDR3 region is CASTPLETGGEAFF. In DNA form, the CDR3 reads TGTGCCAGCACCCCACTCGAAACCGGCGGGGAAGCTTTCTTT.

Concerning this clonotype itself: Relative to the germline gene, one junction end is altered; a read error may explain this. This rearrangement joins TRBV7-7 to TRBJ2-3; D is unclear. CDR1 and CDR2 from the germline V gene are SSHAT and FNYEAQ (reference sequence). The CDR3 has 15 amino acids. As DNA, the CDR3 is TGTGCTAGCAGCCTAGACCGGTGGGGCACAGATACGCAGTATTTT. Protein sequence: CASSLDRWGTDTQYF.

This clonotype was seen many times. The V and J genes are TRBV20-1 and TRBJ2-1; 12 bases line up with TRBD2. V lost 6 bases, J lost 5 bases, and 8 bases stayed unmatched. In germline, CDR1 is DFQATT, CDR2 SNEGSKA (reference sequence). The CDR3 is 15 residues long. The CDR3 spells CSAGGLAGVHNEQFF. For the CDR3, the DNA is TGCAGTGCGGGGGGACTAGCGGGCGTTCACAATGAGCAGTTCTTC.

The chain combines TRBV4-1 with TRBJ2-1; 7 bases match TRBD2. The J segment lost 9 bases and the V segment lost 4 bases, leaving 12 bases of the junction unmatched. CDR1 is MGHRA and CDR2 is YSYEKL in the germline V gene. This CDR3 contains 15 residues. The chain's CDR3 is CASSLAPGRATEQFF. The DNA of the CDR3 is TGCGCCAGCAGCCTGGCTCCGGGGAGGGCCACTGAGCAGTTCTTC.

There are many counts of this clonotype. An end of the junction differs from the germline gene, which may be a read error. The gene calls are TRBV11-3 and TRBJ1-1, with a possible D match to TRBD1 (6 bases). This CDR3 is 14 amino acids long. In germline, CDR1 is SGHNT, CDR2 YENEEA. CDR3 protein: CASSLGGGNPEAFF. As DNA, the CDR3 is TGTGCCAGCAGCTTAGGAGGGGGGAACCCTGAAGCTTTCTTT.

The table lists this clonotype with many counts. The V and J genes are TRBV29-1 and TRBJ2-5; D gene ambiguous. Trimming took off 2 bases at V and 2 bases at J, with 6 bases between the two ends. The germline V gene encodes CDR1 SQVTM and CDR2 ANQGSEA. The CDR3 is made up of 12 amino acids. The CDR3 loop reads CSVELGQETQYF. CDR3 in DNA: TGCAGCGTTGAATTAGGACAAGAGACCCAGTACTTC.

This clonotype occurred a few times. V and J are TRBV10-3 and TRBJ2-1; maybe TRBD1 (5 bases). This CDR3 is built from 14 residues. CDR1 ENHRY and CDR2 SYGVKD come from the germline V gene. V lost 6 bases to trimming and J lost 4 bases, with 13 bases between them. CDR3 in DNA: TGTGCCATCAGAGACAGTACCCGGTACAATGAGCAGTTCTTC. The encoded protein is CAIRDSTRYNEQFF.

This clonotype was seen only a few times. DNA of the CDR3: TGTGCCAGCAGCTTGGGCTACCGCACAGATACGCAGTATTTT. It yields the protein CASSLGYRTDTQYF. The V gene is TRBV11-3, the J gene TRBJ2-3; D uncertain. Trimming removed 3 bases from V and 1 base from J, with 8 bases in between. CDR1 and CDR2 from the germline V gene are SGHNT and YENEEA. This CDR3 has 14 amino acids.

J is TRBJ2-2 and V is TRBV3-1; D is tentatively TRBD1 or TRBD2 (6 bases each). Trimming shortened V by 4 bases and J by 6 bases, and 18 bases separated the two germline ends. The CDR3 loop spans 16 amino acids. Germline V gives CDR1 LGHDT, CDR2 YNNKEL (reference sequence). CDR3 sequence (DNA): TGTGCCAGCAGCCCTCGAAGGCCGGGGGCTTCCGGGGAGCTGTTTTTT. Protein: CASSPRRPGASGELFF.

The chain links TRBV14 to TRBJ2-3; D is unresolved. The CDR3 spans 17 residues. The V gene's germline CDR1 is SGHDN and CDR2 FVKESK. V was clipped by 1 base and J by 0 bases, with 14 bases between them. CDR3 in amino acids: CASSQGLPGLSTDTQYF. The CDR3, as DNA: TGTGCCAGCAGCCAAGGGCTCCCTGGGCTTAGCACAGATACGCAGTATTTT.

This clonotype was recorded many times. The J gene is TRBJ2-7, the V gene TRBV20-1; TRBD2 matches 7 bases. V lost 6 bases to trimming and J lost 5 bases; unmatched junction nucleotides: 16. The CDR3 is 15 amino acids. The germline CDR1 and CDR2 sequences are DFQATT and SNEGSKA (reference sequence). The CDR3, as DNA: TGCAGTGCCACCTGGGGAGGGGCCTCGAGCCACGAGCAGTACTTC. Its translation: CSATWGGASSHEQYF.

The rearrangement uses TRBV7-2 and TRBJ2-1; the D gene could be TRBD1 or TRBD2 (5 bases each). Germline V gene lookup returns CDR1 SGHTA and CDR2 FQGNSA. This CDR3 spans 14 amino acids. Trimming took 10 bases from V and 4 from J, leaving 17 bases between them. CDR3 loop: CATSSGPQYNEQFF. The CDR3 region has the DNA TGTGCCACCTCATCGGGACCTCAGTACAATGAGCAGTTCTTC.

This clonotype was recorded at least ten times. J is TRBJ2-4 and V is TRBV29-1; no definite D call. Trimming cost V 5 bases and J 5 bases, with 7 bases left between them. The germline CDR1 and CDR2 sequences are SQVTM and ANQGSEA. The CDR3 extends over 11 amino acids. For the CDR3, the DNA is TGCAGCGTTCGGCCTCAAAACATTCAGTACTTC. Translated: CSVRPQNIQYF.